This T cell receptor beta chain was identified in a study of identical twins. Study-wide findings and caveats: Fewer insertions marked abundant cord blood beta clonotypes; young adult naive trended weakly, memory not at all.

Notes on this clonotype: Its cognate antigen is unknown.

CDR3 length: 15 residues. V shed 4 bases and J shed 4 bases, with 14 bases lying between them. Germline-derived CDR1 and CDR2 are SNHLY and FYNNEI. MiXCR, run by TCRdb on the 5' RACE reads, gives a single entry per CDR3 protein. This sample has hundreds of thousands of distinct CDR3 sequences, with more than 9% found just once. These records were also assigned to another study, of yellow fever vaccine responses in identical twins. As that study records: Twins showed a vaccine T cell response that reportedly seemed partly convergent, partly personalized.

This chain uses TRBV2 with TRBJ2-1; D is perhaps TRBD2 (5 bases). The sequence derives from a woman under 30 in good health. The material sequenced was PBMCs. For the CDR3, the DNA is TGTGCCAGCAGTGCGAGGGAGCGGTCGTACAATGAGCAGTTCTTC. Protein product: CASSARERSYNEQFF.